Each of the 6 T cell receptor beta chains below was sequenced from the same sample in a study of T cells after yellow fever vaccination. TCRdb re-called the 5' RACE reads with MiXCR, one entry per CDR3 protein. The sample consists of under 500,000 distinct CDR3 sequences, about 19% of them appearing once. The starting material was PBMCs, obtained before the yellow fever booster vaccination. The source is a man aged 18 to 35 who received the YFV17D yellow fever vaccine.

This chain links TRBV6-6 with TRBJ2-3; TRBD2 matches 12 bases. Germline V CDR1 and CDR2: MNHNY, SVGAGI (reference sequence). V was pared by 6 bases and J by 5 bases, with 9 bases of the junction left unmatched. This CDR3 has 16 residues. As DNA, the CDR3 is TGTGCCAGCAGGACCTCTAGCGGGGGGGTTCAAGATACGCAGTATTTT. Translated, it gives CASRTSSGGVQDTQYF.

About this clonotype: A read error may account for a junction end that differs from germline. The chain combines TRBV5-1 with TRBJ1-2; the D gene is possibly TRBD1 (5 bases). The germline V gene encodes CDR1 SGHRS and CDR2 YFSETQ. The CDR3 has 12 residues. The CDR3 bases are TGCGCCAGCAGGAAGGACAACTATAGCTACACCTTC. Its protein is CASRKDNYSYTF.

This clonotype showed up just a few times. The gene calls are TRBV5-1 and TRBJ1-2; D call uncertain. The CDR3 contains 16 residues. With 3 bases removed from V and 4 bases from J, the gap between germline ends came to 19 bases. The germline gives CDR1 SGHRS, CDR2 YFSETQ. The CDR3 sequence is CASSSGQKDIPYGYTF. CDR3 in DNA: TGCGCCAGCAGCTCGGGTCAGAAAGACATTCCCTATGGCTACACCTTC.

This clonotype was found a few times. The chain has TRBV7-2 and TRBJ2-2, with 11 bases lining up with TRBD1. J was trimmed by 7 bases and V by 5 bases; bases with no gene match: 9. Germline values: CDR1 SGHTA, CDR2 FQGNSA. The CDR3 has 16 amino acids. CDR3 in DNA: TGTGCCAGCAGCCCCGGACAGGGGGCTACAGGCGGGGAGCTGTTTTTT. Translation: CASSPGQGATGGELFF.

This clonotype turned up a few times. The chain links TRBV10-3 to TRBJ2-7; TRBD2 aligns across 8 bases. The J segment lost 3 bases and the V segment lost 2 bases, leaving 6 bases of the junction unmatched. The germline gives CDR1 ENHRY, CDR2 SYGVKD. This CDR3 is 15 amino acids long. CDR3 DNA: TGTGCCATCAGTGAGGGAGCGGGGGAGAACTACGAGCAGTACGTC. Translated, it gives CAISEGAGENYEQYV.

This clonotype came up a few times. The chain uses TRBV29-1 and TRBJ1-4; D is uncertain. Per the germline V gene, CDR1 is SQVTM and CDR2 is ANQGSEA. The V end was cut by 4 bases, the J end by 11 bases, with 2 bases between. This CDR3 contains 8 residues. The CDR3 nucleotides read TGCAGCGTTGGTAAACTGTTTTTT. It yields the protein CSVGKLFF.